Shown below are 9 T cell receptor beta chains from a single sample sequenced in a study of cytomegalovirus exposure and HLA in healthy donors. The PCR used 60 Vbeta and 13 Jbeta primers. Produced via immunoSEQ multiplex PCR; TCRdb's table is partial and in-frame only. The data hold 100,000 to 150,000 clones, with 80% observed a single time. Sequencing used PBMCs. The receptors originated from a man younger than 40 in good health and CMV-seronegative.

Points on this clone: Other DNA sequences within the sample encode an identical CDR3. The V call is TRBV29-1, the J call TRBJ2-7; 10 nucleotides align to TRBD1. Germline CDR1 reads SQVTM; CDR2 reads ANQGSEA. This CDR3 is built from 13 residues. V was clipped by 1 base and J by 7 bases; unmatched bases: 4. The CDR3 loop is CSVEGQGAGEQYF. CDR3 nucleotide sequence: TGCAGCGTTGAAGGACAGGGGGCGGGGGAGCAGTACTTC.

The gene calls are TRBV2 and TRBJ2-1; tentative D call: TRBD1 (7 bases). Germline V CDR1 and CDR2: SNHLY, FYNNEI. The CDR3 totals 16 residues. With 7 bases removed from V and 7 bases from J, the gap between germline ends came to 23 bases. The CDR3 DNA is TGTGCCAGCATTCCCCCTAGGAGGGGGCATACAAATGAGCAGTTCTTC. As protein: CASIPPRRGHTNEQFF.

This sequence joins TRBV19 and TRBJ1-5, with 9 bases aligning to TRBD1. This CDR3 comprises 14 residues. Germline-derived CDR1 and CDR2 are LNHDA and SQIVND (reference sequence). J gave up 9 bases and V 6 bases, and 9 bases lay outside the gene matches. In nucleotides, the CDR3 is TGTGCCAGTAGACCGGGACAGGGTTATTGGCCCCAGCATTTT. Its translation is CASRPGQGYWPQHF. The full variable domain, completed using reference TRBV19 and TRBJ1-5, is DGGITQSPKYLFRKEGQNVTLSCEQNLNHDAMYWYRQDPGQGLRLIYYSQIVNDFQKGDIAEGYSVSREKKESFPLTVTSAQKNPTAFYLCASRPGQGYWPQHFGDGTRLSIL.

The rearrangement uses TRBV9 and TRBJ2-5, with D possibly being TRBD2 (6 bases). V was clipped by 0 bases and J by 3 bases, with 15 bases between them. Per germline, CDR1 SGDLS and CDR2 YYNGEE. The length of the CDR3 is 16 residues. The chain's CDR3 is CASSVDAGLHEETQYF. In nucleotides, the CDR3 is TGTGCCAGCAGCGTAGACGCGGGGCTACATGAAGAGACCCAGTACTTC.

This clone occurred a few times. The J gene is TRBJ1-5, the V gene TRBV6-1; D unclear. CDR1 and CDR2 (germline): MNHNS, SASEGT. This CDR3 spans 12 amino acids. Trimming cost V 6 bases and J 5 bases, with 8 bases left between them. CDR3 sequence (DNA): TGTGCCAGCAGAAACGGTCATCAGCCCCAGCATTTT. This codes for CASRNGHQPQHF.

The V gene is TRBV5-4, the J gene TRBJ2-5; 10 positions agree with TRBD1. The CDR3 loop spans 15 amino acids. With 3 bases clipped from V and 5 bases from J, the junction kept 7 bases outside the gene matches. CDR1 and CDR2 from the germline V gene are SGHNT and YYREEE (reference sequence). CDR3 in DNA: TGTGCCAGCAGCTCCCAGACAGGGGGCGATGAGACCCAGTACTTC. This codes for CASSSQTGGDETQYF.

The chain joins TRBV10-3 to TRBJ2-3, with 12 bases that match TRBD2. Unmatched junction bases numbered 7, after V lost 7 bases and J lost 5 bases. Germline-derived CDR1 and CDR2 are ENHRY and SYGVKD. This CDR3 is built from 15 residues. In nucleotides, the CDR3 is TGTGCCATCAATCCCCTAGCGGGAGGGCAAGATACGCAGTATTTT. Translating it yields CAINPLAGGQDTQYF.

This rearrangement joins TRBV27 to TRBJ2-7; D may be TRBD1 (5 bases). The V end lost 8 bases, the J end lost 6 bases, and 20 bases lay between the germline ends. This CDR3 comprises 14 residues. In germline, CDR1 is MNHEY, CDR2 SMNVEV (reference sequence). This CDR3 is CASASNRYSVEQYF. The CDR3 nucleotides read TGTGCCAGCGCTTCGAACAGGTATTCAGTCGAGCAGTACTTC.

By share, this clone ranks as medium-sized. This chain joins TRBV7-2 and TRBJ1-5; 8 bases agree with TRBD1. The junction had 2 bases not matched to a gene; V was cut back by 1 base and J by 0 bases. This CDR3 comprises 16 residues. Germline V gene sequence: CDR1 SGHTA, CDR2 FQGNSA. The CDR3 nucleotides read TGTGCCAGCAGCTTAGTCGGACAGGGTAGCAATCAGCCCCAGCATTTT. This translates into CASSLVGQGSNQPQHF.